Each of the 2 T cell receptor beta chains below was sequenced from the same sample in a study of shared clonotypes between healthy human individuals. Naive CD8 populations comprised CD45RO-negative cells positively selected for CCR7, excluding terminally differentiated effector memory CD45RA+ cells. Here immunoSEQ multiplex PCR was the method, and the copy in TCRdb shows in-frame clones only, minus some. The sample has approximately 810,000 clones, nearly 95% seen once; the top ten hold around 24%. The sequencing sample was made of naive CD8+ T cells sorted from blood. The receptors derive from a man aged 25-45 years in good health.

The genes are TRBV27 and TRBJ2-7; 10 bases agree with TRBD1. V trimming: 5 bases; J trimming: 2 bases; junction bases outside the gene matches: 6. Germline V CDR1 and CDR2: MNHEY, SMNVEV (reference sequence). The CDR3 extends over 15 amino acids. The CDR3 protein is CASSPGTGDPYEQYF. In DNA, the CDR3 is TGTGCCAGCAGTCCCGGGACAGGGGATCCCTACGAGCAGTACTTC.

The V call is TRBV7-3, the J call TRBJ2-1, with D possibly being TRBD2 (5 bases). V shed 2 bases and J shed 1 base, with 9 bases lying between them. Germline assignment: CDR1 SGHTA and CDR2 FQGTGA. The CDR3 sequence is 15 residues long. The CDR3 DNA follows: TGTGCCAGCAGCTTACTAGCTGGTTCCTACAATGAGCAGTTCTTC. It encodes CASSLLAGSYNEQFF.